A selection of T cell receptor beta chains follows, all from one sample in a study of OX40 agonist ivuxolimab in advanced cancers. Profiled with immunoSEQ multiplex PCR; TCRdb holds only in-frame clones, not every one. Found here are more than 45,000 clones, 84% of them singletons; the top ten hold around 4.3%. Sample: CD4+ or CD8+ T cells sorted from blood, taken in a trial of the OX40 agonist ivuxolimab. The source is an adult with an advanced solid tumor such as melanoma, head and neck, liver or kidney cancer. Each CDR3 is given without its conserved first and last residue.

CDR3,J,V
ASSRDRFGNEKLF,TRBJ1-4,TRBV6-5
ASSLDSSYEQY,TRBJ2-7,TRBV27
ASSSPSSGANVLT,TRBJ2-6,TRBV6-5
ASTPIGEERNTQY,TRBJ2-3,TRBV19
ASSSGPATNEKLF,TRBJ1-4,TRBV27
ASSTTAINYGYT,TRBJ1-2,TRBV19
ASSPGLAGSTDTQY,TRBJ2-3,TRBV5-1
ASSPRLGAQQPQH,TRBJ1-5,TRBV28
ASSFGRPYEQY,TRBJ2-7,TRBV27
ASSYTLGRGYGYT,TRBJ1-2,TRBV6-6
ASSAGGVGTDTQY,TRBJ2-3,TRBV10-1
ASSLGQAQGTDTQY,TRBJ2-3,TRBV5-1
SVEKSGASTDTQY,TRBJ2-3,TRBV29-1
ASTTRRGLSYNEQF,TRBJ2-1,TRBV28
ASSGGTGPYGYT,TRBJ1-2,TRBV25-1
ASSPGGEETQY,TRBJ2-5,TRBV11-3
ATMTSGRVAGELF,TRBJ2-2,TRBV6-6
ASSMNRNYGYT,TRBJ1-2,TRBV19
ASSEELGLLTF,TRBJ2-1,TRBV2
ASTSGSNTDTQY,TRBJ2-3,TRBV6-6
ASSLGGMTASSGNTIY,TRBJ1-3,TRBV18
ASSLVTAGGASGYT,TRBJ1-2,TRBV7-8